This TCR beta chain was retrieved from a study of cytomegalovirus exposure and HLA in healthy donors. About this clone itself: The antigen is unknown.

The PCR employed 60 Vbeta primers together with 13 Jbeta primers. Assay used: immunoSEQ multiplex PCR; TCRdb lists only in-frame clones, some missing. The sample includes roughly 99,000 clones, 65% to 85% seen only once; the top ten take about 2.5%. Broader study findings: Earlier analysis looked at TCR beta V segments, and most were productive about 87% or about 30% of the time.

Germline-derived CDR1 and CDR2 are SGHTS and YDEGEE. This CDR3 is 16 amino acids long. V was clipped by 4 bases and J by 2 bases; unmatched bases: 10. Material for sequencing was PBMCs. The genes are TRBV5-8 and TRBJ2-3, with 7 bases aligning to TRBD2. The TCR sequence derives from a man younger than 35 in good health and CMV-seronegative. This CDR3 reads CASSPRRGGTTDTQYF. The CDR3 DNA follows: TGTGCCAGCAGCCCTCGCCGGGGAGGGACCACAGATACGCAGTATTTT. The entire variable domain, with the rest obtained from reference TRBV5-8 and TRBJ2-3, is as follows: EAGVTQSPTHLIKTRGQQATLRCSPISGHTSVYWYQQALGLGLQFLLWYDEGEERNRGNFPPRFSGRQFPNYSSELNVNALELEDSALYLCASSPRRGGTTDTQYFGPGTRLTVL.